This TCR beta chain was sequenced for a study of blood T cell repertoires in COVID-19. Study context: T cells, B-cell-depleted T cells, or PBMCs provided the cDNA or gDNA that served as material.

Self-reported history from a screening survey and questionnaire set each donor's cohort. Either two negative PCRs, clearance, or symptom resolution qualified Cohort 3 donors as recovered. This CDR3 contains 15 residues. Trimming cost V 7 bases and J 6 bases, with 18 bases left between them. Germline CDR1 reads LNHDA; CDR2 reads SQIVND (reference sequence). Source study methods: How many nucleated cells were present was estimated from reference gene primer amplification. Sequencing used immunoSEQ multiplex PCR; TCRdb keeps in-frame clones, though not all of them. Clone size and V and J calls were adopted from that table, with D and trimming inferred from the DNA. The table has almost 500,000 clones, 88% seen once; the top ten hold roughly 8%.

The sequenced material came from PBMCs or T cells enriched from blood (not recorded which). This sequence originates from a woman aged 60-75 years who had recovered from COVID-19. This chain uses TRBV19 with TRBJ1-4; D gene unclear. The CDR3 here is CASTPGGVGDEKLFF. The DNA for the CDR3 is TGTGCCAGTACCCCGGGCGGGGTGGGAGATGAAAAACTGTTTTTT.